This T cell receptor beta chain is drawn from a study of vaccination and CD4 T cells after COVID-19. Treatment denoted: approximately nine-day PBMC culture with coronavirus spike peptide pools or control peptides (ViraFEST assay). This clonotype appeared a few times. Its antigen remains unidentified. The germline gives CDR1 MNHNS, CDR2 SASEGT. With 10 bases removed from V and 2 bases from J, the gap between germline ends came to 13 bases. The CDR3 contains 13 residues. Scientists ran DNA taken from cultured CD4+ T cells through the Oncomine TCR Beta short-read assay for sequencing. One entry per CDR3 protein, called by TCRdb with MiXCR from the PCR reads. The table records under 6,500 distinct CDR3 sequences, more than 35% of them present only once.

The receptor was isolated from a human donor who had recovered from COVID-19. The chain employs TRBV6-1 and TRBJ2-3; D is perhaps TRBD1 (5 bases). Sequencing input: CD4+ T cells from blood, cultured in vitro. CDR3 nucleotide sequence: TGTGCCATCCAAGACAGCGTCACAGATACGCAGTATTTT. As protein: CAIQDSVTDTQYF.